The T cell receptor beta chain under discussion was sequenced for a study of CD4 T cells in relation to SARS-CoV-2 and coronaviruses. Study background: After roughly ten days of antigen culture, PBMC TCR beta CDR3s were sequenced. The study's findings and limits: Crossreactive clones expanded significantly less to SARS-CoV-2 than monoreactive clones.

CD4+ T cells from unexposed donors were obtained before the COVID-19 pandemic (2011-2018). CD4+ T cells were isolated from the cells after around 9 days of culture. Testing used SARS-CoV-2 S/N and four cold-coronavirus spikes on unexposed-donor CD4+ T cells, cells permitting. The CDR3 is made up of 15 amino acids. V gave up 7 bases and J gave up 0 bases, with 15 bases separating them. The germline CDR1 and CDR2 sequences are MNHEY and SVGAGI. In regard to this clone: What it binds is unknown.

The assay was immunoSEQ multiplex PCR, and TCRdb's table has in-frame clones only and misses some. In the table there are about 26,000 clones, roughly four fifths of which are singletons. The material sequenced was CD4+ T cells from PBMCs, cultured in vitro. The receptor comes from a human donor in good health. The chain has TRBV6-5 and TRBJ1-1; D ambiguous. CDR3 sequence: CASNPLSGLNTEAFF. The CDR3 coding sequence is TGTGCCAGCAACCCCCTGTCGGGGTTGAACACTGAAGCTTTCTTT.